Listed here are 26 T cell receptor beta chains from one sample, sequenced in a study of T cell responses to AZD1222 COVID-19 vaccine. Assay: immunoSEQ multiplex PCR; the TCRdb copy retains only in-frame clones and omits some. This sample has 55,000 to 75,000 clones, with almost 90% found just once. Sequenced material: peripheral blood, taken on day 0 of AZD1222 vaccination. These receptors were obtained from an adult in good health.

The CDR3: CASSFKGSGEKLFF. CDR3 bases: TGTGCCAGCAGCTTTAAGGGGTCTGGTGAAAAACTGTTTTTT. V gene TRBV5-4 combines with J gene TRBJ1-4; a possible D gene is TRBD1 (5 bases). Trimming removed 2 bases at V and 7 bases at J, with 12 bases between. The germline V gene has CDR1 SGHNT and CDR2 YYREEE (reference sequence). The CDR3 runs to 14 residues. The full variable domain, in which reference TRBV5-4 and TRBJ1-4 provide the parts outside the CDR3, is ETGVTQSPTHLIKTRGQQVTLRCSSQSGHNTVSWYQQALGQGPQFIFQYYREEENGRGNFPPRFSGLQFPNYSSELNVNALELDDSALYLCASSFKGSGEKLFFGSGTQLSVL.

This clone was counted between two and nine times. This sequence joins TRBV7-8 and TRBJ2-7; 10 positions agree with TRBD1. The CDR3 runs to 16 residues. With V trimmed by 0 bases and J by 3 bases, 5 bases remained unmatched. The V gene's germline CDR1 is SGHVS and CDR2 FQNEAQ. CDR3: CASSLAGRTGGYEQYF. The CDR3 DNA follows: TGTGCCAGCAGCTTAGCGGGTCGGACAGGGGGCTACGAGCAGTACTTC.

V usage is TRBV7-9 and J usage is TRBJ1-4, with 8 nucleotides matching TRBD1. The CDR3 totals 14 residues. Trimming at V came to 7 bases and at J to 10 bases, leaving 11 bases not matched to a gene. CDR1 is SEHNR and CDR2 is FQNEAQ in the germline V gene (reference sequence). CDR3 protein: CASTRDRGIVKLFF. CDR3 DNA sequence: TGTGCCAGCACCCGAGACAGGGGAATAGTAAAACTGTTTTTT.

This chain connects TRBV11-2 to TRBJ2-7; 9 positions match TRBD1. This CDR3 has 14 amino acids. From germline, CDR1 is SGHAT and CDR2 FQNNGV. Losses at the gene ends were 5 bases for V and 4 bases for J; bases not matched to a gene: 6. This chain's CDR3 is CASSVTGGSYEQYF. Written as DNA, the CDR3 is TGTGCCAGCAGCGTCACAGGGGGCTCTTACGAGCAGTACTTC.

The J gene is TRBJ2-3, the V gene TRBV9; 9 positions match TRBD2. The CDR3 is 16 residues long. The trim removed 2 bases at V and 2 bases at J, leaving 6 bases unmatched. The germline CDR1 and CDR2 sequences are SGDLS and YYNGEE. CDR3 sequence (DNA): TGTGCCAGCAGCGTCTTAGCGGGAGTCTTCACAGATACGCAGTATTTT. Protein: CASSVLAGVFTDTQYF.

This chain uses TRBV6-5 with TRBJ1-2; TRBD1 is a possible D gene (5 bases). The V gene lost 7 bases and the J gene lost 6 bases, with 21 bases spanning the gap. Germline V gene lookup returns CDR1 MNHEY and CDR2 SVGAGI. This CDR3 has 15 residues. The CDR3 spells CASTQRVGEGHGYTF. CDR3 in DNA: TGTGCCAGCACCCAAAGGGTTGGGGAGGGGCATGGCTACACCTTC.

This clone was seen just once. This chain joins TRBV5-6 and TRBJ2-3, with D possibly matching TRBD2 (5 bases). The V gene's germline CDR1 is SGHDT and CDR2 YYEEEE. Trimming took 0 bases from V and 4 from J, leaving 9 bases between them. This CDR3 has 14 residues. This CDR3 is CASSLGTGSDTQYF. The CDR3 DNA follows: TGTGCCAGCAGCTTGGGAACGGGATCAGATACGCAGTATTTT.

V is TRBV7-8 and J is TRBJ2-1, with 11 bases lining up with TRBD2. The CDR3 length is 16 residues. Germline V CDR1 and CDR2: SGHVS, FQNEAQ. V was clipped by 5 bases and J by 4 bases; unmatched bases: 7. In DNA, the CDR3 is TGTGCCAGCAGCCGGCCTGGGACTAGCGGATACAATGAGCAGTTCTTC. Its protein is CASSRPGTSGYNEQFF.

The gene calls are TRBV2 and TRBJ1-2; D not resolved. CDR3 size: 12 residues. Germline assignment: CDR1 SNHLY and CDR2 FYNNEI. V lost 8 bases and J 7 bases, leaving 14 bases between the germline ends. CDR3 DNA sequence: TGTGCCAGCTGGAATTTAGGAGGTGGCTACACCTTC. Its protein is CASWNLGGGYTF.

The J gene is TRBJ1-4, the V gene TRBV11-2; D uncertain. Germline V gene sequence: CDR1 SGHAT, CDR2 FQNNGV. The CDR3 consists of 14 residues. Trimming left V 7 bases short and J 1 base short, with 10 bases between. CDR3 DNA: TGTGCCAGCACCTCGACCCTAACTAATGAAAAACTGTTTTTT. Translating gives CASTSTLTNEKLFF.

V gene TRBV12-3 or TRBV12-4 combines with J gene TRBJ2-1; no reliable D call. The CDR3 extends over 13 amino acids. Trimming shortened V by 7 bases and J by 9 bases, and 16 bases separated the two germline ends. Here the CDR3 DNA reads TGTGCCAGCAAAAAGGGCCTTGTCAGTGAGCAGTTCTTC. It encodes CASKKGLVSEQFF.

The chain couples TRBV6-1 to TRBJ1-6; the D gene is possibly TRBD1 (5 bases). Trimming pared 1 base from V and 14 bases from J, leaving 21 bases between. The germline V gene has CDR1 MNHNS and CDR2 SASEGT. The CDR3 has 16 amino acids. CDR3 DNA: TGTGCCAGCAGTGAAGATCCGACCGGGGCAGGAAGGTCCCTCCACTTT. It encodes CASSEDPTGAGRSLHF.

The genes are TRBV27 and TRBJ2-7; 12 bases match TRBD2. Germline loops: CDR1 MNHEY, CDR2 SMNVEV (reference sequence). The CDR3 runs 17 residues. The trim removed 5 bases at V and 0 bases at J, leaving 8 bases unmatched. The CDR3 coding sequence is TGTGCCAGCAGTGGGGCTAGCGGGAGGGGGTACTCCTACGAGCAGTACTTC. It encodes CASSGASGRGYSYEQYF.

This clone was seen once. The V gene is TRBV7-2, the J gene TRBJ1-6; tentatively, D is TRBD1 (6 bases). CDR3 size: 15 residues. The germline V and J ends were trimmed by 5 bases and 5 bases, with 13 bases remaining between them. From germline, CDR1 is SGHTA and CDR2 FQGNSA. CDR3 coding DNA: TGTGCCAGCAGCAAACGCACAGGGAATAATTCACCCCTCCACTTT. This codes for CASSKRTGNNSPLHF.

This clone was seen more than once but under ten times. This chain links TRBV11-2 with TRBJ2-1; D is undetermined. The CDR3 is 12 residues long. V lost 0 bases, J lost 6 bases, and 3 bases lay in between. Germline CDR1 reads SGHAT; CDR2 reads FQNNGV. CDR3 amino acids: CASSLEPNEQFF. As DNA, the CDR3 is TGTGCCAGCAGCTTAGAGCCCAATGAGCAGTTCTTC.

The CDR3 is CASSSPQGMTGNTIYF. The CDR3 bases are TGTGCCAGCAGCTCCCCCCAGGGGATGACTGGAAACACCATATATTTT. The rearrangement links TRBV7-2 to TRBJ1-3, with D perhaps TRBD1 (6 bases). CDR3 size: 16 residues. V was trimmed by 4 bases and J by 2 bases, leaving 15 bases between them. The germline V gene encodes CDR1 SGHTA and CDR2 FQGNSA. The whole variable domain, filled in from reference TRBV7-2 and TRBJ1-3, reads GAGVSQSPSNKVTEKGKDVELRCDPISGHTALYWYRQSLGQGLEFLIYFQGNSAPDKSGLPSDRFSAERTGGSVSTLTIQRTQQEDSAVYLCASSSPQGMTGNTIYFGEGSWLTVV.

The CDR3 coding sequence is TGTGCCAGCAGTTACAACCCGGGGTTGGCTAACTATGGCTACACCTTC. Amino acid sequence: CASSYNPGLANYGYTF. The V and J genes are TRBV6-6 and TRBJ1-2; D gene uncertain. This CDR3 has 16 amino acids. Germline loops: CDR1 MNHNY, CDR2 SVGAGI (reference sequence). V was clipped by 2 bases and J by 0 bases, with 13 bases between them.

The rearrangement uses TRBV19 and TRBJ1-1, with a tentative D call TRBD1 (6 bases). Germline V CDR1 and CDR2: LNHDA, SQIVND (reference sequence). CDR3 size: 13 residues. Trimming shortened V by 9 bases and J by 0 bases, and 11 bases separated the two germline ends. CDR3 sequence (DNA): TGTGCCAGCCGGGGGGGGCTGAACACTGAAGCTTTCTTT. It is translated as CASRGGLNTEAFF.

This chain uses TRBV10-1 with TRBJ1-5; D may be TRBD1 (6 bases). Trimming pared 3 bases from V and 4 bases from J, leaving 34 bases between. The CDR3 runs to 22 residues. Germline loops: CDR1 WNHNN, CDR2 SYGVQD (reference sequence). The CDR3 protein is CASSDKRIGGPNRVFRNQPQHF. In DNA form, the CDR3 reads TGCGCCAGCAGTGACAAGAGGATCGGGGGACCAAACAGGGTTTTTCGGAATCAGCCCCAGCATTTT.

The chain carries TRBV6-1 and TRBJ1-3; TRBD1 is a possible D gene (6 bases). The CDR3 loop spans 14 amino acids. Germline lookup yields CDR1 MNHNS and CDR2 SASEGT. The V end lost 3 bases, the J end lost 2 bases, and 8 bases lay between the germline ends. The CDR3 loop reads CASSEDSAGNTIYF. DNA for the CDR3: TGTGCCAGCAGTGAGGACAGCGCTGGAAACACCATATATTTT.

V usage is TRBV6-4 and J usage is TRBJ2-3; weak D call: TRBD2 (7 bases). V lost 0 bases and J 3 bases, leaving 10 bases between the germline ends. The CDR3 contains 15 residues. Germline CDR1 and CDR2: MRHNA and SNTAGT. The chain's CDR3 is CASSDSAGATDTQYF. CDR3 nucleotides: TGTGCCAGCAGTGACTCGGCGGGGGCGACAGATACGCAGTATTTT.

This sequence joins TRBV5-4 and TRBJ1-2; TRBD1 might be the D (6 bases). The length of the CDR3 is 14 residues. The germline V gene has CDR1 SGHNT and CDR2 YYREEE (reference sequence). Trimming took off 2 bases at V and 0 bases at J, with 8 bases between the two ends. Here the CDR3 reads CASSFRTANYGYTF. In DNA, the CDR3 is TGTGCCAGCAGCTTCCGGACAGCTAACTATGGCTACACCTTC.

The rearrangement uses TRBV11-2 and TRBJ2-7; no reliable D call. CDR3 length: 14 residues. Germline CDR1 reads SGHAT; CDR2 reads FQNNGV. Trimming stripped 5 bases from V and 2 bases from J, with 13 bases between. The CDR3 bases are TGTGCCAGCAGCCCCCCAGCCGAACCCTACGAGCAGTACTTC. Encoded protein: CASSPPAEPYEQYF.

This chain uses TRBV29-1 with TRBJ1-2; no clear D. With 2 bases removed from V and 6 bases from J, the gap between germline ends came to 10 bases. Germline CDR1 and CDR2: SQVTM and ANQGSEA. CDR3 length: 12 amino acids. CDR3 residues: CSVELSGDGYTF. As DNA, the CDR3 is TGCAGCGTTGAACTCTCCGGGGATGGCTACACCTTC.

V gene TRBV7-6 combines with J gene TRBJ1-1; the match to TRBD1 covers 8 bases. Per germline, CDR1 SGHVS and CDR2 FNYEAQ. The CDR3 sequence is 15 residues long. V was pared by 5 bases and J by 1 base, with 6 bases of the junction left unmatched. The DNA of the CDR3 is TGTGCCAGCAGCCGAACCGGACAGGGGAACACTGAAGCTTTCTTT. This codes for CASSRTGQGNTEAFF.

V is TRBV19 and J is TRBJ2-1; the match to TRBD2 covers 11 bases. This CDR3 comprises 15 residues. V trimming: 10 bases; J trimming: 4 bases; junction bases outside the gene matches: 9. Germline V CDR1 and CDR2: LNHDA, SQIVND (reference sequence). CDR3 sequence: CATARTSGRYNEQFF. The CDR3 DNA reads TGTGCCACCGCGAGAACTAGCGGGAGATACAATGAGCAGTTCTTC.